This T cell receptor (beta chain) emerged from a study of T-cell reconstitution after alpha-beta-depleted transplantation in children. This clonotype has only a few counts. Its target is not known. Study-wide results and limits: It was newly produced T cells that mostly accounted for T-cell counts and diversity one year after transplant.

Preparation of the TCRbeta library was carried out with unique molecular identifiers. Via MiXCR, TCRdb re-called the PCR reads, giving one row per CDR3 protein. The sample records just over 950,000 distinct CDR3 sequences, 25% to 30% being singletons. This CDR3 is built from 14 residues. Germline assignment: CDR1 DFQATT and CDR2 SNEGSKA (reference sequence). V gave up 3 bases and J gave up 7 bases, with 16 bases separating them. The gene calls are TRBV20-1 and TRBJ2-1; D is undetermined. Sample: PBMCs, mostly from graft donor cells, taken 360 days after TCRalphabeta/CD19-depleted stem cell transplant. This clonotype was sampled from a boy under two years old who had a stem cell transplant for SCID, so the T cells may come from the graft donor. The CDR3 bases are TGCAGTGCTAGGACCGGACGGCTTCGGAATGAGCAGTTCTTC. Residues: CSARTGRLRNEQFF.